The clone carrying this TCR beta chain was seen only once. TCRdb's table, derived via immunoSEQ multiplex PCR, lists solely in-frame clones and lacks some. The repertoire has about 98,000 clones, about 85% of them found once; the top ten carry about 0.8%. These data come from a study of OX40 agonist ivuxolimab in advanced cancers. V lost 3 bases and J lost 7, with 14 bases in between. Germline assignment: CDR1 SGHRS and CDR2 YFSETQ. The CDR3 is made up of 14 amino acids. The chain uses TRBV5-1 and TRBJ2-1; maybe TRBD2 (6 bases). The sample in question was CD4+ or CD8+ T cells sorted from blood, obtained in a trial of the OX40 agonist ivuxolimab. This TCR was recovered from an adult with an advanced solid tumor such as melanoma, head and neck, liver or kidney cancer. CDR3 residues: CASSSRGGGNEQFF. The CDR3 region has the DNA TGCGCCAGCAGCTCGAGGGGAGGAGGGAATGAGCAGTTCTTC.